The sequence of this T cell receptor beta chain was determined in a study of blood T cell repertoires in COVID-19. Across the study: Sites in the United States, Italy and Spain provided acute and convalescent COVID-19 samples. Nucleic acid was either cDNA or gDNA, and it came from T cells, B-cell-depleted T cells, or PBMCs.

V was cut by 4 bases and J by 4 bases, with 16 bases left in between. Per the germline V gene, CDR1 is LNHDA and CDR2 is SQIVND (reference sequence). The CDR3 totals 15 residues. Original data processing: Quantification of nucleated cells was approximated via reference gene primer amplification. TCRdb's copy holds only in-frame clones and misses some; the assay was immunoSEQ multiplex PCR. That table gives V, J and clone size, and the DNA gave D and trimming. The profile shows approximately 87,000 clones, about 89% of them singletons. The chain recombines TRBV19 with TRBJ1-2; possibly TRBD1 for D (6 bases). The sequencing input was peripheral blood. The TCR originated in a man aged 70 or older with active or convalescent COVID-19. The CDR3 is CASSTPGAGSYGYTF. The CDR3, as DNA: TGTGCCAGTAGTACTCCAGGGGCCGGTTCCTATGGCTACACCTTC.